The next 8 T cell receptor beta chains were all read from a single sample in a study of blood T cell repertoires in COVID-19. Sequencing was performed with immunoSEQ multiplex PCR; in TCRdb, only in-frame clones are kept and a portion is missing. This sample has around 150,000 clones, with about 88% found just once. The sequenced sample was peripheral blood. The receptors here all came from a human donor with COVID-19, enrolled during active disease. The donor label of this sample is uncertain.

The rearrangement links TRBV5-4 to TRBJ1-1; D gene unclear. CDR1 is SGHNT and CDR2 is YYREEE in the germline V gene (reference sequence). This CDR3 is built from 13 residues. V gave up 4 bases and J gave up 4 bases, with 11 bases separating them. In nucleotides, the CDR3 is TGTGCCAGCAGCCTCGGGGTTAGCACTGAAGCTTTCTTT. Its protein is CASSLGVSTEAFF.

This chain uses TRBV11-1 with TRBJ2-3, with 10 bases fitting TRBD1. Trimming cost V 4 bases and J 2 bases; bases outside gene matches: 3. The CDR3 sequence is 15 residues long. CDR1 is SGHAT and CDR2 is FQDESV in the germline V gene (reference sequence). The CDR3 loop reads CASSSDRGITDTQYF. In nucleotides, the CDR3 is TGTGCCAGCAGCTCGGACAGGGGGATCACAGATACGCAGTATTTT.

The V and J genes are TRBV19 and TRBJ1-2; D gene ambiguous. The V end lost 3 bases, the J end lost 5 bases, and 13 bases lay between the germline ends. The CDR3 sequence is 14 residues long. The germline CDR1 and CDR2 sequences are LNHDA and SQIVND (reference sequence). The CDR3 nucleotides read TGTGCCAGTAGTATCGGACGGGATGGATATGGCTACACCTTC. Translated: CASSIGRDGYGYTF.

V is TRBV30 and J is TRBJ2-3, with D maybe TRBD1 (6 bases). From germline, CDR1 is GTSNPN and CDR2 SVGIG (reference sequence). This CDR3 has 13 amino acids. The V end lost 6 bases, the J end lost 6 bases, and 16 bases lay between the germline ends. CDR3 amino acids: CACRQKGGDTQYF. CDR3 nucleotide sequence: TGTGCCTGCCGACAGAAAGGGGGTGATACGCAGTATTTT. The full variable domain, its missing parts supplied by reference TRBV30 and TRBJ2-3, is SQTIHQWPATLVQPVGSPLSLECTVEGTSNPNLYWYRQAAGRGLQLLFYSVGIGQISSEVPQNLSASRPQDRQFILSSKKLLLSDSGFYLCACRQKGGDTQYFGPGTRLTVL.

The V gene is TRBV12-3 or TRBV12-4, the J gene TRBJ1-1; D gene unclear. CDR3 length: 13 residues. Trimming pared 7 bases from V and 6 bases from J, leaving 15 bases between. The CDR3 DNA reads TGTGCCAGCACTCCCGGGAGAAGGGCTGAAGCTTTCTTT. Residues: CASTPGRRAEAFF.

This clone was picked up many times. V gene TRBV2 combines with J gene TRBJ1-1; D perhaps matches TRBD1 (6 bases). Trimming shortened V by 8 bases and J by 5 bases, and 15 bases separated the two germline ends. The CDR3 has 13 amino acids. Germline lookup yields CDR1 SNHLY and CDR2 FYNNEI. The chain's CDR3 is CASCGGGATEAFF. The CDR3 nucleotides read TGTGCCAGCTGTGGGGGGGGCGCGACTGAAGCTTTCTTT.

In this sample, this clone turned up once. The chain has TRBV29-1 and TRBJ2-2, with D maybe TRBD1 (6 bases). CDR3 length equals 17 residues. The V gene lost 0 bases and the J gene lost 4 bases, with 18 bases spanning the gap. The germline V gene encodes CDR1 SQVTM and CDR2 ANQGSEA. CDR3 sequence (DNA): TGCAGCGTTGAAGATCCGGATAGGGCAGGGGTCACCGGGGAGCTGTTTTTT. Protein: CSVEDPDRAGVTGELFF.

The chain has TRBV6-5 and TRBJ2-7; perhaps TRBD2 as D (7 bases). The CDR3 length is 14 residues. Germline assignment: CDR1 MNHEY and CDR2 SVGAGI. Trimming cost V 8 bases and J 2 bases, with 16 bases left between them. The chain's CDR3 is CASWEGVLTYEQYF. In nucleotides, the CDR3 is TGTGCCAGCTGGGAGGGGGTTTTGACCTACGAGCAGTACTTC.